Listed here are 9 T cell receptor beta chains from one sample, sequenced in a study of metastatic and nonmetastatic thyroid tumors. TCRdb re-clonotyped the PCR reads through MiXCR. The sample lists 40,000 or so clones, approximately 13% seen once, with 9.5% in the top ten. All patients were untreated before thyroid surgery. Sequencing was done on a sample of blood. The receptors here all came from a female donor with papillary thyroid cancer or a benign thyroid nodule (not recorded which). Some clones in this sample may be carry-over from other donors' samples.

This clone was recorded at least ten times. The V and J genes are TRBV2 and TRBJ2-7; perhaps D is TRBD1 or TRBD2 (5 bases each). Germline lookup yields CDR1 SNHLY and CDR2 FYNNEI. V lost 2 bases to trimming and J lost 8 bases, with 16 bases between them. CDR3 length: 14 residues. The CDR3 nucleotides read TGTGCCAGCAGTGAAAGACAGCAGGAGGCCAAGCAGTACTTC. Translation gives CASSERQQEAKQYF.

This clone was counted ten times or more. The rearrangement links TRBV4-1 to TRBJ1-1; D ambiguous. The CDR3 contains 13 residues. Trimming removed 4 bases from V and 0 bases from J, with 6 bases in between. Germline CDR1 MGHRA, CDR2 YSYEKL. Written as DNA, the CDR3 is TGCGCCAGCAGCCGGCAGATGAACACTGAAGCTTTCTTT. This gives the protein CASSRQMNTEAFF.

This clone was seen ten or more times. The V gene is TRBV6-1, the J gene TRBJ1-2; no definite D call. This CDR3 has 15 residues. V lost 6 bases to trimming and J lost 3 bases, with 17 bases between them. Germline V gene sequence: CDR1 MNHNS, CDR2 SASEGT. CDR3 in DNA: TGTGCCAGCAGCCCCCGGTCCTCCATGTACTATGGCTACACCTTC. This encodes CASSPRSSMYYGYTF.

This clone showed up many times. The chain has TRBV6-1 and TRBJ1-5; D is perhaps TRBD1 (6 bases). Germline CDR1 MNHNS, CDR2 SASEGT. Trimming left V 7 bases short and J 3 bases short, with 10 bases between. This CDR3 comprises 13 residues. The DNA of the CDR3 is TGTGCCAGCACTGGACAGATCAATCAGCCCCAGCATTTT. As protein: CASTGQINQPQHF.

V is TRBV7-8 and J is TRBJ1-2; TRBD1 agrees at 10 bases. CDR1 is SGHVS and CDR2 is FQNEAQ in the germline V gene. After removal of 10 bases from V and 7 bases from J, the junction contained 15 bases not matched to a gene. The CDR3 spans 15 residues. The CDR3 coding sequence is TGTGCCATTAGCTTAGGGGACAGGGGAGTGGGTGGCTACACCTTC. Its translation is CAISLGDRGVGGYTF. The full variable domain, completed using reference TRBV7-8 and TRBJ1-2, is GAGVSQSPRYKVAKRGQDVALRCDPISGHVSLFWYQQALGQGPEFLTYFQNEAQLDKSGLPSDRFFAERPEGSVSTLKIQRTQQEDSAVYLCAISLGDRGVGGYTFGSGTRLTVV.

This clone is deemed medium-sized (0.01 to 0.1%). The chain uses TRBV28 and TRBJ2-1; tentative D call: TRBD2 (7 bases). The CDR3 length is 15 residues. Germline CDR1 MDHEN, CDR2 SYDVKM. The ends were cut back, 6 bases at V and 5 bases at J, with 17 bases in the middle. The CDR3 DNA reads TGTGCCAGCAGCGGGGGGCGGTGGGCGAACAATGAGCAGTTCTTC. It encodes CASSGGRWANNEQFF.

For this clone: Possible read error: a much larger clone is one base away. J is TRBJ2-7 and V is TRBV3-1; tentatively, D is TRBD2 (5 bases). CDR1 is LGHDT and CDR2 is YNNKEL in the germline V gene (reference sequence). The germline V and J ends were trimmed by 5 bases and 2 bases, with 13 bases remaining between them. The CDR3 is 14 residues long. In DNA form, the CDR3 reads TGTGCCAGCAGCTCTAGCTGGGAGACCTACGAGCAGTACTTC. Protein sequence: CASSSSWETYEQYF.

This clone was detected ten times or more. This chain connects TRBV11-2 to TRBJ1-4, with a tentative D call TRBD1 (5 bases). The CDR3 covers 15 residues. Germline CDR1 and CDR2: SGHAT and FQNNGV. The V end lost 2 bases, the J end lost 6 bases, and 13 bases lay between the germline ends. The CDR3 DNA follows: TGTGCCAGCAGCTTACACCCGGGGCGCGATGAAAAACTGTTTTTT. This gives the protein CASSLHPGRDEKLFF.

This chain connects TRBV5-1 to TRBJ2-2, with D possibly TRBD2 on 6 matching bases. This CDR3 spans 18 amino acids. Trimming stripped 2 bases from V and 6 bases from J, with 23 bases between. Looked up from germline, CDR1 is SGHRS and CDR2 is YFSETQ. This CDR3 is CASSLTGTRQCGAGELFF. CDR3 in DNA: TGCGCCAGCAGCTTAACCGGGACTCGACAGTGTGGGGCCGGGGAGCTGTTTTTT.